This section outlines one T cell receptor beta chain sequence together with its context. Losses at the gene ends were 4 bases for V and 9 bases for J; bases not matched to a gene: 8. The CDR3 has 15 residues. Per germline, CDR1 SGHRS and CDR2 YFSETQ. This sample stems from a study of cytomegalovirus exposure and HLA in healthy donors. The PCR had 60 Vbeta and 13 Jbeta primers. Some clones are missing from TCRdb's copy, which holds only in-frame ones; the method was immunoSEQ multiplex PCR. The data show about 240,000 clones, with 82% seen just once and around 5.4% held by the top ten. J is TRBJ1-6 and V is TRBV5-1, with 9 bases identical to TRBD1. The material sequenced was PBMCs. This receptor was taken from a woman aged 40 to 50 in good health and CMV-seropositive. In nucleotides, the CDR3 is TGCGCCAGCAGCCCTACCGGGACAGGGAGTTCACCCCTCCACTTT. Translating it yields CASSPTGTGSSPLHF.